The T cell receptor beta chain described here comes from a study of regulatory T cells in long-lasting Graves disease. About the research overall: Newly diagnosed Graves' patients had under 3 months of antithyroid drugs.

Sample time point: newly diagnosed GD, antithyroid drugs for less than 3 months. Following extraction of RNA from PBMCs, that RNA was used to make the TCR library. Arm-PCR of CDR3 regions and iRepertoire HTBI primers were used to build TCR beta libraries. TCRdb processed the multiplex PCR reads anew with MiXCR; each CDR3 protein has one entry. This table has about 370,000 distinct CDR3 sequences, roughly 15% appearing once. Study-wide results and caveats: For persistent Graves' patients, TCR diversity was lower than for newly diagnosed ones. Blood alone, not thyroid tissue, was studied. Persistent disease preferred TRBV28, TRBJ1-2 and TRBJ2-5; new disease, TRBV20-1 and TRBJ2-1.

The CDR3 runs 14 residues. After removal of 6 bases from V and 10 bases from J, the junction contained 7 bases not matched to a gene. In the case of this clonotype: The antigen is not known.

This chain uses TRBV12-3 or TRBV12-4 with TRBJ1-6; TRBD1 matches at 9 bases. The source is a female donor with Graves disease. The sequencing here drew on peripheral blood mononuclear cells (PBMCs), taken at new diagnosis, from a patient treated with antithyroid drugs. The CDR3 nucleotides are TGTGCCAGCAGGCCCCGGGACAGGGTCTCACCCCTCCACTTT. This codes for CASRPRDRVSPLHF.